The 9 T cell receptor beta chains presented below share a single source sample, sequenced in a study of T cell responses to AZD1222 COVID-19 vaccine. Profiling relied on immunoSEQ multiplex PCR, and the TCRdb table lists in-frame clones only, not all of them. The profile shows more than 150,000 clones, 75% to 90% of them singletons. Sequences were derived from peripheral blood, sampled on day 0 of MenACWY control vaccination. The source is an adult in good health.

The chain carries TRBV7-6 and TRBJ2-3, with D uncertain. Trimming removed 2 bases at V and 0 bases at J, with 9 bases between. In germline, CDR1 is SGHVS, CDR2 FNYEAQ. This CDR3 has 15 residues. CDR3 loop: CASSLRAGSTDTQYF. CDR3 coding DNA: TGTGCCAGCAGCTTAAGGGCAGGAAGCACAGATACGCAGTATTTT.

J is TRBJ1-2 and V is TRBV6-1; no firm D call. The germline V gene encodes CDR1 MNHNS and CDR2 SASEGT. V was cut by 3 bases and J by 5 bases, with 10 bases left in between. This CDR3 contains 13 residues. CDR3 residues: CASSDPNYYGYTF. DNA of the CDR3: TGTGCCAGCAGTGATCCTAACTATTATGGCTACACCTTC.

The chain has TRBV21-1 and TRBJ1-2; the D segment call TRBD1 is taken from the table without a DNA check. TRBV21-1 is reported as a pseudogene. The CDR3 is made up of 15 amino acids. CDR3 in amino acids: CASSKGAQANYGYTF. The CDR3 DNA is TGTGCCAGCAGCAAAGGTGCCCAGGCAAACTATGGCTACACCTTC.

The V call is TRBV27, the J call TRBJ1-5, with unresolved D. This CDR3 comprises 12 residues. V was clipped by 2 bases and J by 7 bases, with 6 bases between them. Germline lookup yields CDR1 MNHEY and CDR2 SMNVEV (reference sequence). CDR3 region: CASSLMGQPQHF. The CDR3 coding sequence is TGTGCCAGCAGTTTAATGGGGCAGCCCCAGCATTTT.

The V gene is TRBV16, the J gene TRBJ2-2; D is ambiguous. The germline CDR1 and CDR2 sequences are KGHSY and FQNENV. The CDR3 loop spans 12 amino acids. Trimming pared 4 bases from V and 8 bases from J, leaving 8 bases between. This chain's CDR3 is CASSPVPGELFF. For the CDR3, the DNA is TGTGCCAGCAGCCCGGTCCCTGGGGAGCTGTTTTTT.

The chain employs TRBV7-9 and TRBJ2-7; D is ambiguous. The ends were cut back, 7 bases at V and 0 bases at J, with 13 bases in the middle. The CDR3 is 14 amino acids. The germline CDR1 and CDR2 sequences are SEHNR and FQNEAQ (reference sequence). The DNA of the CDR3 is TGTGCCAGCAAAGAGACAATGGGCTCCTACGAGCAGTACTTC. This translates into CASKETMGSYEQYF.

This clone showed up just once. The chain carries TRBV9 and TRBJ1-3; 8 bases are shared with TRBD1. CDR3 size: 16 residues. Germline values: CDR1 SGDLS, CDR2 YYNGEE. The V gene end was trimmed by 3 bases and the J gene end by 1 base; junction bases not matched to a gene: 6. CDR3 DNA sequence: TGTGCCAGCAGCGATCCCAGGGGGCCGTCTGGAAACACCATATATTTT. The encoded protein is CASSDPRGPSGNTIYF.

The chain joins TRBV3-1 (or the pseudogene TRBV3-2) to TRBJ2-1; weak D call: TRBD2 (6 bases). Germline CDR1 and CDR2: LGHDT and YNNKEL (reference sequence). The CDR3 sequence is 14 residues long. V lost 3 bases to trimming and J lost 4 bases, with 10 bases between them. CDR3 sequence reads: CASSQRLGYNEQFF. The CDR3 coding sequence is TGTGCCAGCAGCCAGCGACTAGGATACAATGAGCAGTTCTTC.

This chain connects TRBV30 to TRBJ2-7; D may be TRBD2 (6 bases). Trimming stripped 0 bases from V and 1 base from J, with 10 bases between. The CDR3 contains 14 residues. Germline V gene data show CDR1 as GTSNPN and CDR2 as SVGIG (reference sequence). DNA for the CDR3: TGTGCCTGGAGTGTAAGGAGGGGATCCTACGAGCAGTACTTC. Protein sequence: CAWSVRRGSYEQYF. The entire variable domain, with the rest obtained from reference TRBV30 and TRBJ2-7, is as follows: SQTIHQWPATLVQPVGSPLSLECTVEGTSNPNLYWYRQAAGRGLQLLFYSVGIGQISSEVPQNLSASRPQDRQFILSSKKLLLSDSGFYLCAWSVRRGSYEQYFGPGTRLTVT.